The clone carrying this TCR beta chain was seen a few times. Its antigen is unknown. This sample is part of a study of T-cell memory formation after mild COVID-19. Study-wide results and limits: Nothing confirmed that second-wave clones peaking on day 37 were specific for SARS-CoV-2.

From the 5' RACE reads, TCRdb called clonotypes with MiXCR, one entry per CDR3 protein. The data contain about 350,000 distinct CDR3 sequences, roughly 15% of them singletons. Trimming took 0 bases from V and 4 from J, leaving 7 bases between them. Germline values: CDR1 MGHRA, CDR2 YSYEKL. CDR3 length: 14 amino acids. The chain employs TRBV4-1 and TRBJ1-5, with D perhaps matching TRBD1 (5 bases). The clonotype originates from a man between 18 and 35 years old who had mild COVID-19 (a few samples of this study predate the infection). Cell type and time point are not known. Material for sequencing was PBMCs or a T cell subset sorted from them (not recorded which). The chain's CDR3 is CASSQEGENQPQHF. The CDR3, as DNA: TGCGCCAGCAGCCAAGAGGGGGAGAATCAGCCCCAGCATTTT.